This T cell receptor beta chain was identified in a study of T-cell reconstitution after alpha-beta-depleted transplantation in children (dated by TCRdb to the mid-2010s). About the investigation overall: Using TCR repertoire profiling, the study quantitatively followed how T-cell immune reconstitution unfolded in children after TCRalphabeta/CD19-depleted allogeneic hematopoietic cell transplantation.

The method was PCR. Sequenced using an Illumina HiSeq 2500. TCR libraries were prepared with molecular barcoding, using unique molecular identifiers to normalize TCRbeta repertoire quantification. Using fastp trimming at Q25 and MiXCR clonotype assembly, TCRdb reanalyzed the public sequencing data and kept in-frame beta chains. Rows merge per CDR3 protein into single entries with the most common DNA and genes. The sample includes some 600,000 distinct CDR3 sequences, with approximately 12% observed a single time. Jointly, the top ten make up around 2% of the sample. This clonotype was detected only a few times. Its antigen remains unidentified. Base qualities were left out, and no much larger clone turns up one base away. On the study overall, not on this receptor specifically: Over subsequent months, a decline in hyperexpanded clone frequencies was noted, and after one year, T-cell counts and TCRbeta diversity were mostly ascribed to newly produced T cells. Apparently early alphabetaT-cell count recovery about two months after transplant reportedly relied on only several hundred rapidly expanded clones derived from non-depleted graft cells. In some patients, high TCRbeta diversity at day 60 was attributed to recipient T cells and intrathymic progenitors that had survived conditioning.

V lost 4 bases and J lost 8 bases; the stretch between them is 15 bases long. Inclusive of the bounding cysteine and phenylalanine, the CDR3 is 14 residues long. CDR3 DNA only is kept here, 42 bases in frame from base 1. Reading the germline V gene gives CDR1 SGHDT and CDR2 YYEEEE. What the treatment or condition label conveys for this sample: allogeneic hematopoietic cell transplantation with graft depleted of TCRalphabeta T cells and CD19 B cells. The transplant recipients were children given TCRalphabeta/CD19-depleted allogeneic hematopoietic cell grafts. The sequence joins TRBV5-6 to TRBJ1-4; tentative D gene TRBD1, with 5 bases matching. The sample consisted of PBMCs, mostly from graft donor cells, taken 360 days after TCRalphabeta/CD19-depleted stem cell transplant. The source is a male patient younger than 18 who had a stem cell transplant for acute myeloid leukemia, so the T cells may come from the graft donor. The sequence in DNA is TGTGCCAGCAGCCGGGACGGGGCCTTCGAAAAACTGTTTTTT. This is translated as CASSRDGAFEKLFF.